Listed here are 28 T cell receptor beta chains from one sample, sequenced in a study of T cell responses to AZD1222 COVID-19 vaccine. Only in-frame clones appear in the TCRdb table, and some are missing; sequencing was by immunoSEQ multiplex PCR. The data contain about 67,000 clones, under 90% of them singletons. The material was peripheral blood, obtained 28 days after the second AZD1222 dose. The receptors here all came from an adult who received the AZD1222 COVID-19 vaccine.

The CDR3 bases are TGTGCCAGCAGTGAACTTTCGGGAACCGGGGAGCTGTTTTTT. Its protein product is CASSELSGTGELFF. The chain couples TRBV2 to TRBJ2-2, with a weak D call TRBD2 (5 bases). The CDR3 is 14 residues long. Germline V gene lookup returns CDR1 SNHLY and CDR2 FYNNEI. Deletions cut 2 bases from V and 5 bases from J, with 9 bases between.

The J gene is TRBJ2-7, the V gene TRBV9; a weak D match, TRBD1 (6 bases). V shed 1 base and J shed 2 bases, with 10 bases lying between them. The CDR3 runs to 14 residues. CDR1 and CDR2 (germline): SGDLS, YYNGEE. CDR3 sequence: CASSVQDRTYEQYF. The CDR3 DNA reads TGTGCCAGCAGCGTACAAGACAGGACCTACGAGCAGTACTTC.

The chain is built from TRBV4-2 and TRBJ1-5, with D unresolved. CDR1 and CDR2 from the germline V gene are LGHNA and YNFKEQ. The germline V and J ends were trimmed by 0 bases and 0 bases, with 6 bases remaining between them. This CDR3 is built from 15 residues. The CDR3 loop reads CASSQEPTSNQPQHF. The CDR3 DNA follows: TGTGCCAGCAGCCAAGAGCCGACTAGCAATCAGCCCCAGCATTTT.

The chain uses TRBV19 and TRBJ1-1, with 10 bases aligning to TRBD1. The CDR3 length is 14 residues. Germline-derived CDR1 and CDR2 are LNHDA and SQIVND (reference sequence). V lost 10 bases, J lost 1 base, and 6 bases stayed unmatched. CDR3 region: CATRDRGGNTEAFF. Written as DNA, the CDR3 is TGTGCCACCCGGGACAGGGGAGGGAACACTGAAGCTTTCTTT.

This clone was observed a few times. The chain carries TRBV5-1 and TRBJ2-7; 9 bases map to TRBD1. Trimming took 4 bases from V and 5 from J; bases not matched to a gene: 7. Germline V gives CDR1 SGHRS, CDR2 YFSETQ. The CDR3 contains 14 residues. The CDR3 DNA reads TGCGCCAGCAGCATAAAACAGGGGGCCCACGAGCAGTACTTC. Translating it yields CASSIKQGAHEQYF.

This clone was seen once. This chain joins TRBV6-5 and TRBJ1-2; D is undetermined. Trimming took off 6 bases at V and 4 bases at J, with 12 bases between the two ends. The germline CDR1 and CDR2 sequences are MNHEY and SVGAGI. The CDR3 runs 13 residues. For the CDR3, the DNA is TGTGCCAGCAGATCGACCACGAGCTATGGCTACACCTTC. Protein sequence: CASRSTTSYGYTF.

This clone was found once. The chain joins TRBV6-5 to TRBJ1-1; D may be TRBD1 (6 bases). Trimming removed 3 bases at V and 4 bases at J, with 12 bases between. CDR3 length equals 14 residues. The germline V gene has CDR1 MNHEY and CDR2 SVGAGI. The CDR3 reads CASSYGGRFTEAFF. CDR3 nucleotide sequence: TGTGCCAGCAGTTATGGGGGGCGGTTCACTGAAGCTTTCTTT.

The chain has TRBV6-5 and TRBJ1-6; D not resolved. Deletions cut 10 bases from V and 7 bases from J, with 14 bases between. This CDR3 spans 13 amino acids. CDR1 and CDR2 (germline): MNHEY, SVGAGI. CDR3 amino acids: CATGPIRNSPLHF. CDR3 DNA sequence: TGTGCCACCGGTCCCATAAGGAATTCACCCCTCCACTTT.

The chain recombines TRBV11-3 with TRBJ2-1; D possibly corresponds to TRBD2 (7 bases). V was pared by 5 bases and J by 9 bases, with 20 bases between. Germline loops: CDR1 SGHNT, CDR2 YENEEA. The CDR3 has 15 residues. CDR3 nucleotide sequence: TGTGCCAGCAGCCAAAGCGGGACAATTGAAACTGAGCAGTTCTTC. Its protein product is CASSQSGTIETEQFF.

The genes are TRBV3-1 (or the pseudogene TRBV3-2) and TRBJ2-1, with 12 bases matching TRBD2. Per the germline V gene, CDR1 is LGHDT and CDR2 is YNNKEL (reference sequence). The CDR3 is made up of 18 amino acids. The trim removed 0 bases at V and 7 bases at J, leaving 10 bases unmatched. CDR3 sequence: CASSQDVRLAGAWNEQFF. In nucleotides, the CDR3 is TGTGCCAGCAGCCAAGATGTACGACTAGCGGGGGCATGGAATGAGCAGTTCTTC.

The genes are TRBV5-5 and TRBJ2-1, with 12 bases identical to TRBD2. In germline, CDR1 is SGHKS, CDR2 YYEKEE (reference sequence). V dropped 1 base and J dropped 9; count of bases not matched to a gene: 2. The CDR3 extends over 14 amino acids. CDR3 in DNA: TGTGCCAGCAGCTTGACACTAGCGGGGGGTGAGCAGTTCTTC. Translated, it gives CASSLTLAGGEQFF.

The chain couples TRBV7-2 to TRBJ1-1; tentative D call: TRBD1 (5 bases). CDR3 length: 14 amino acids. Looked up from germline, CDR1 is SGHTA and CDR2 is FQGNSA. The V end lost 5 bases, the J end lost 5 bases, and 15 bases lay between the germline ends. The DNA of the CDR3 is TGTGCCAGCAGCCTTATGAGGGGCCTGACTGAAGCTTTCTTT. It codes for CASSLMRGLTEAFF. Drawing the rest from reference TRBV7-2 and TRBJ1-1, the complete variable domain is GAGVSQSPSNKVTEKGKDVELRCDPISGHTALYWYRQSLGQGLEFLIYFQGNSAPDKSGLPSDRFSAERTGGSVSTLTIQRTQQEDSAVYLCASSLMRGLTEAFFGQGTRLTVV.

The J gene is TRBJ1-1, the V gene TRBV12-3 or TRBV12-4; D gene ambiguous. The CDR3 has 13 residues. V lost 2 bases and J lost 3, with 7 bases in between. The CDR3 region has the DNA TGTGCCAGCAGTTTATCGGTGGACACTGAAGCTTTCTTT. Translating gives CASSLSVDTEAFF.

This clone was counted a single time. The chain couples TRBV6-5 to TRBJ2-5, with D possibly being TRBD1 (6 bases). V shed 11 bases and J shed 0 bases, with 19 bases lying between them. The germline V gene encodes CDR1 MNHEY and CDR2 SVGAGI. The CDR3 runs to 15 residues. CDR3 amino acids: CASAKDRIYQETQYF. The CDR3, as DNA: TGTGCCTCAGCCAAGGACAGAATCTACCAAGAGACCCAGTACTTC.

This clone has just a few counts. The rearrangement links TRBV7-8 to TRBJ2-7; D unclear. Trimming took 3 bases from V and 2 from J, leaving 14 bases between them. The CDR3 is 15 residues long. Germline CDR1 SGHVS, CDR2 FQNEAQ. The CDR3 DNA follows: TGTGCCAGCAGCTTGCGACGGATCACCCCCTACGAGCAGTACTTC. Translating it yields CASSLRRITPYEQYF.

The chain joins TRBV10-3 to TRBJ1-1; D perhaps matches TRBD1 (5 bases). CDR3 size: 14 residues. In germline, CDR1 is ENHRY, CDR2 SYGVKD. V was shortened by 2 bases and J by 7 bases, with 14 bases between the two germline ends. The CDR3 here is CAISEGGPGGEAFF. As DNA, the CDR3 is TGTGCCATCAGTGAGGGGGGTCCTGGGGGTGAAGCTTTCTTT.

The chain links TRBV7-6 to TRBJ1-2; tentatively, D is TRBD1 (5 bases). This CDR3 is built from 14 residues. V lost 0 bases and J lost 7, with 12 bases in between. Germline CDR1 is SGHVS and CDR2 is FNYEAQ. The CDR3 is CASSLAGTRSGYTF. CDR3 bases: TGTGCCAGCAGCTTAGCAGGGACCAGAAGTGGCTACACCTTC.

V and J are TRBV10-2 and TRBJ2-1; D may be TRBD1 or TRBD2 (5 bases each). The CDR3 extends over 16 amino acids. Trimming cost V 6 bases and J 3 bases, with 18 bases left between them. Germline CDR1 WSHSY, CDR2 SAAADI. The DNA of the CDR3 is TGCGCCAGCAGCGAGGCGAGGGCAGGGTACTACAATGAGCAGTTCTTC. Amino acids: CASSEARAGYYNEQFF.

The V gene is TRBV9, the J gene TRBJ2-3, with D possibly TRBD1 on 6 matching bases. The CDR3 totals 12 residues. Trimming cost V 4 bases and J 6 bases, with 9 bases left between them. In germline, CDR1 is SGDLS, CDR2 YYNGEE. This CDR3 reads CASSRGSDTQYF. CDR3 DNA: TGTGCCAGCAGCAGGGGGTCGGATACGCAGTATTTT.

V usage is TRBV27 and J usage is TRBJ2-1, with 8 positions matching TRBD1. The CDR3 consists of 15 residues. Germline V gives CDR1 MNHEY, CDR2 SMNVEV (reference sequence). The junction had 7 bases not matched to a gene; V was cut back by 5 bases and J by 4 bases. The CDR3 is CASSPTGVFYNEQFF. In DNA form, the CDR3 reads TGTGCCAGCAGTCCGACAGGGGTCTTTTACAATGAGCAGTTCTTC.

DNA of the CDR3: TGTGCCAGCAGCCACAGCGGATCTTCTGGAAACACCATATATTTT. Translation gives CASSHSGSSGNTIYF. The chain is built from TRBV7-9 and TRBJ1-3; D remains ambiguous. Germline CDR1 is SEHNR and CDR2 is FQNEAQ (reference sequence). CDR3 length equals 15 residues. Trimming removed 5 bases at V and 1 base at J, with 12 bases between.

V gene TRBV28 combines with J gene TRBJ1-4; D unresolved. Germline V CDR1 and CDR2: MDHEN, SYDVKM. Trimming removed 9 bases at V and 6 bases at J, with 8 bases between. The CDR3 spans 11 residues. This chain's CDR3 is CASRADEKLFF. CDR3 coding DNA: TGTGCCAGTAGAGCGGATGAAAAACTGTTTTTT.

The chain links TRBV9 to TRBJ2-1; D is undetermined. The CDR3 is made up of 15 amino acids. Trimming took 0 bases from V and 1 from J, leaving 8 bases between them. CDR1 is SGDLS and CDR2 is YYNGEE in the germline V gene. CDR3 loop: CASSVGDISYNEQFF. The CDR3 DNA sequence: TGTGCCAGCAGCGTAGGGGATATTTCCTACAATGAGCAGTTCTTC.

V is TRBV29-1 and J is TRBJ2-7; 9 bases agree with TRBD1. Trimming cost V 2 bases and J 2 bases; bases outside gene matches: 7. CDR1 is SQVTM and CDR2 is ANQGSEA in the germline V gene. This CDR3 has 15 residues. DNA of the CDR3: TGCAGCGTTGAAAAGCCGGGACAGGGAGCCTACGAGCAGTACTTC. Translating it yields CSVEKPGQGAYEQYF.

The DNA for the CDR3 is TGCAGCGTTGAATGGCAGGGGGCAGATGGCTACACCTTC. Translated, it gives CSVEWQGADGYTF. The chain couples TRBV29-1 to TRBJ1-2; 8 nucleotides line up with TRBD1. This CDR3 is 13 amino acids long. V shed 2 bases, J shed 6 bases, and the junction held 5 bases outside the gene matches. Germline V gene data show CDR1 as SQVTM and CDR2 as ANQGSEA. The entire variable domain, with the rest obtained from reference TRBV29-1 and TRBJ1-2, is as follows: SAVISQKPSRDICQRGTSLTIQCQVDSQVTMMFWYRQQPGQSLTLIATANQGSEATYESGFVIDKFPISRPNLTFSTLTVSNMSPEDSSIYLCSVEWQGADGYTFGSGTRLTVV.

V gene TRBV7-2 combines with J gene TRBJ2-7; no reliable D call. This CDR3 region has 13 residues. Germline values: CDR1 SGHTA, CDR2 FQGNSA. V lost 5 bases, J lost 6 bases, and 14 bases lay in between. In DNA, the CDR3 is TGTGCCAGCAGCCCTACCCCAATTCGCGAGCAGTACTTC. This codes for CASSPTPIREQYF.

V usage is TRBV2 and J usage is TRBJ2-7, with D unresolved. V shed 2 bases and J shed 0 bases, with 11 bases lying between them. Germline V lookup: CDR1 SNHLY, CDR2 FYNNEI. This CDR3 region has 15 residues. The CDR3 spells CASSEIGSYSYEQYF. The CDR3 DNA reads TGTGCCAGCAGTGAAATTGGATCCTACTCCTACGAGCAGTACTTC.

The chain employs TRBV6-1 and TRBJ2-7; TRBD1 aligns across 9 bases. Losses at the gene ends were 1 base for V and 2 bases for J; bases not matched to a gene: 3. Germline CDR1 MNHNS, CDR2 SASEGT. This CDR3 is 15 amino acids long. The CDR3 DNA follows: TGTGCCAGCAGTGAAGAGGACAGGGGAGCCTACGAGCAGTACTTC. Translation gives CASSEEDRGAYEQYF.